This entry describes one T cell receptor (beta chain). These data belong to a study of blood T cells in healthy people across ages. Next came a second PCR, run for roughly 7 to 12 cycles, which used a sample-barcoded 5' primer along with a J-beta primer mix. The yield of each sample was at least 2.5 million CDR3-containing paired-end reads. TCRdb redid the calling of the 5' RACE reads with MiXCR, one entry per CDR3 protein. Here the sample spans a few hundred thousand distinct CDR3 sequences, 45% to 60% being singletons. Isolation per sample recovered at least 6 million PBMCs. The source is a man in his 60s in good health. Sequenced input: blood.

The CDR3 spells CASSPGTGGFKGEKLFF. The DNA for the CDR3 is TGTGCCAGCAGTCCCGGGACAGGGGGTTTTAAGGGTGAAAAACTGTTTTTT. The rearrangement joins TRBV7-9 to TRBJ1-4; 11 nucleotides match TRBD1. Germline V lookup: CDR1 SEHNR, CDR2 FQNEAQ (reference sequence). The J segment lost 7 bases and the V segment lost 6 bases, leaving 13 bases of the junction unmatched. The CDR3 covers 17 residues.